This T cell receptor (beta chain) was captured by sequencing in a study of T cells in Graves' hyperthyroidism and ophthalmopathy. Findings and limits, study-wide: Median prediction lead before ophthalmopathy onset was 6.5 to 7 months with the model.

RNA transcripts served as the template for amplifying TCR beta CDR3 regions. TCR CDR3 underwent first-round RT-PCR with the HTBI primer set. TCRdb re-called the multiplex PCR reads through MiXCR, storing one row per CDR3 protein. Of fewer than 550,000 distinct CDR3 sequences listed, 15% to 19% are singletons. The length of the CDR3 is 14 residues. V was trimmed by 1 base and J by 2 bases, leaving 5 bases between them. Germline values: CDR1 SGHTA, CDR2 FQGTGA. Reasons for excluding patients were uncontrolled infection, other autoimmune disease, pregnancy or lactation. Orbital computed tomography and thyroid ultrasound, together with serum TRAb and thyroxine and clinical symptoms, were used for diagnoses. This clonotype was seen repeatedly, ten times or more. Its antigen is currently unknown.

The sequencing sample was made of blood. This chain uses TRBV7-3 with TRBJ2-2; D not certain. The source of this sequence is a woman between 18 and 29 years old with Graves' hyperthyroidism. The CDR3 protein is CASSLNRNTGELFF. The CDR3 bases are TGTGCCAGCAGCTTAAACAGAAACACCGGGGAGCTGTTTTTT.